The clone carrying this T cell receptor beta chain was observed many times. TRAV and TRBV primers primed cDNA for both TCRalpha and TCRbeta. PCR amplification of the TCRs was performed with Phusion for 20 PCR cycles, and it relied on a constant-region primer together with a V-primer adapter. TCRdb re-called the reads with MiXCR, one entry per CDR3 protein. This table has some 88,000 distinct CDR3 sequences, roughly a tenth appearing once. The source of the sample is a study of low-dose radiotherapy and immunotherapy resistance in tumors. The wider study: Doses of 0.5 Gy per fraction every 2 weeks, totaling 6.5 Gy, went to Cohort 1. Each patient took aspirin at a dose of 300 mg by mouth once daily over the course of four cycles, with dosing beginning on cycle 1 day 1.

The sample's time point: before trial treatment. Ipilimumab, nivolumab, aspirin, low-dose cyclophosphamide and low-dose radiotherapy were administered to donors. Source: PBMCs, taken before treatment. This receptor was identified in a male donor with prostate cancer.

The CDR3 coding sequence is TGCGCCAGCAGCCAAGCCCAGGGGGCCCCTGAAGCTTTCTTT. Translating gives CASSQAQGAPEAFF. The chain joins TRBV4-3 to TRBJ1-1, with 8 bases aligning to TRBD1. V was clipped by 1 base and J by 6 bases; unmatched bases: 4. The CDR3 is 14 amino acids. Looked up from germline, CDR1 is LGHNA and CDR2 is YSLEER.